The clone carrying this T cell receptor (beta chain) was seen at least ten times. TCR beta CDR3 regions were amplified from RNA. An initial round of RT-PCR targeting the TCR CDR3 relied on the HTBI primer set. MiXCR was run by TCRdb on the multiplex PCR reads, yielding one entry per CDR3 protein. The sample holds roughly 400,000 distinct CDR3 sequences, approximately 25% seen once. The entry originates in a study of T cells in Graves' hyperthyroidism and ophthalmopathy. Germline loops: CDR1 MDHEN, CDR2 SYDVKM. Trimming removed 5 bases from V and 1 base from J; junction bases left unmatched: 11. This CDR3 has 16 residues.

This clonotype originated in a man aged 50 or older with Graves' hyperthyroidism. This rearrangement joins TRBV28 to TRBJ2-7, with 7 bases fitting TRBD1. Input material: blood. The CDR3 region is CASSPRDSPKSYEQYF. The CDR3 DNA follows: TGTGCCAGCAGTCCCCGGGACAGTCCTAAATCCTACGAGCAGTACTTC.